The 20 T cell receptor beta chains below come from one sample, sequenced in a study of cytomegalovirus exposure and HLA in healthy donors. The PCR used 60 Vbeta and 13 Jbeta primers. The table came from immunoSEQ multiplex PCR; TCRdb's copy has only in-frame clones and leaves some out. The repertoire includes about 76,000 clones, over 60% of them detected once, and 11% sits in the top ten. Sequencing was carried out using PBMCs. The receptors come from a woman in her 40s in good health and CMV-seropositive.

This clone came up a few times. At one of its ends the junction is not consistent with the germline gene, which may arise from a read error. The J gene is TRBJ1-2, the V gene TRBV4-1; D is perhaps TRBD1 (5 bases). The CDR3 sequence is 12 residues long. In germline, CDR1 is MGHRA, CDR2 YSYEKL. The CDR3 nucleotides read TGCGCCAGCGCGTCGGGGGGGGATGGCTACCCCTTC. Amino acids: CASASGGDGYPF.

This clone was found a few times. The V gene is TRBV7-9, the J gene TRBJ2-2; D remains ambiguous. Between the trimmed V and J ends, which lost 8 bases and 3 bases, there was a span of 13 bases. Germline V lookup: CDR1 SEHNR, CDR2 FQNEAQ (reference sequence). The CDR3 totals 14 residues. CDR3 nucleotides: TGTGCCAGCCCCACCGAGTCGGACACCGGGGAGCTGTTTTTT. Amino acids: CASPTESDTGELFF.

The genes are TRBV7-2 and TRBJ1-1, with no clear D. The CDR3 consists of 15 residues. The V gene's germline CDR1 is SGHTA and CDR2 FQGNSA. Trimming pared 0 bases from V and 2 bases from J, leaving 10 bases between. As DNA, the CDR3 is TGTGCCAGCAGCTTAGCGGGCACCTCAAACACTGAAGCTTTCTTT. Its protein product is CASSLAGTSNTEAFF. Looking up the rest from reference TRBV7-2 and TRBJ1-1 gives the full variable domain: GAGVSQSPSNKVTEKGKDVELRCDPISGHTALYWYRQSLGQGLEFLIYFQGNSAPDKSGLPSDRFSAERTGGSVSTLTIQRTQQEDSAVYLCASSLAGTSNTEAFFGQGTRLTVV.

The CDR3 loop is CASSSGLAGGAYEQYF. The DNA for the CDR3 is TGTGCCAGCAGCTCGGGACTAGCGGGAGGAGCCTACGAGCAGTACTTC. J is TRBJ2-7 and V is TRBV5-4, with 15 positions matching TRBD2. The CDR3 totals 16 residues. Germline V lookup: CDR1 SGHNT, CDR2 YYREEE (reference sequence). Germline trimming cut 3 bases from V and 2 bases from J; bases unmatched to any gene: 3. The full variable domain, rest sourced from reference TRBV5-4 and TRBJ2-7, is ETGVTQSPTHLIKTRGQQVTLRCSSQSGHNTVSWYQQALGQGPQFIFQYYREEENGRGNFPPRFSGLQFPNYSSELNVNALELDDSALYLCASSSGLAGGAYEQYFGPGTRLTVT.

V and J are TRBV28 and TRBJ1-3; 8 bases match TRBD1. The junction had 18 bases not matched to a gene; V was cut back by 5 bases and J by 0 bases. The CDR3 contains 20 residues. Germline-derived CDR1 and CDR2 are MDHEN and SYDVKM. The CDR3 DNA sequence: TGTGCCAGCAGTGTCCCAGGGGGCGATCGCTTAATCAGCTCTGGAAACACCATATATTTT. Protein: CASSVPGGDRLISSGNTIYF.

This chain links TRBV27 with TRBJ1-1; D may be TRBD1 (5 bases). The V end was cut by 3 bases, the J end by 6 bases, with 8 bases between. The CDR3 is 12 residues long. Germline V gene data show CDR1 as MNHEY and CDR2 as SMNVEV (reference sequence). The CDR3 DNA reads TGTGCCAGCAGTTTTGGGGGGTCTGAAGCTTTCTTT. Protein product: CASSFGGSEAFF.

The chain employs TRBV2 and TRBJ2-5; the D gene is possibly TRBD2 (6 bases). Trimming stripped 3 bases from V and 5 bases from J, with 10 bases between. Germline CDR1 SNHLY, CDR2 FYNNEI. This CDR3 is 13 amino acids long. This CDR3 is CASSERGRETQYF. As DNA, the CDR3 is TGTGCCAGCAGTGAGCGGGGCCGGGAGACCCAGTACTTC.

The chain joins TRBV7-2 to TRBJ1-6, with 9 bases lining up with TRBD1. Trimming at V came to 5 bases and at J to 2 bases, leaving 4 bases not matched to a gene. This CDR3 has 16 amino acids. From germline, CDR1 is SGHTA and CDR2 FQGNSA. The CDR3 DNA reads as TGTGCCAGCAGCAAGGACAGGGGAGCCTATAATTCACCCCTCCACTTT. Translated, it gives CASSKDRGAYNSPLHF. Full variable domain (rest looked up from reference TRBV7-2 and TRBJ1-6): GAGVSQSPSNKVTEKGKDVELRCDPISGHTALYWYRQSLGQGLEFLIYFQGNSAPDKSGLPSDRFSAERTGGSVSTLTIQRTQQEDSAVYLCASSKDRGAYNSPLHFGNGTRLTVT.

This clone was observed a single time. The V gene is TRBV6-6, the J gene TRBJ2-3; TRBD2 agrees at 8 bases. In germline, CDR1 is MNHNY, CDR2 SVGAGI (reference sequence). V shed 4 bases and J 2 bases; nucleotides not matched to a gene: 2. The CDR3 has 14 amino acids. The CDR3 sequence is CASSFSGATDTQYF. CDR3 nucleotide sequence: TGTGCCAGCAGTTTTAGCGGGGCCACAGATACGCAGTATTTT.

This clone was seen only a few times. This chain uses TRBV7-9 with TRBJ2-3; D gene unclear. With 5 bases removed from V and 4 bases from J, the gap between germline ends came to 13 bases. CDR1 and CDR2 (germline): SEHNR, FQNEAQ (reference sequence). The CDR3 is 14 residues long. Written as DNA, the CDR3 is TGTGCCAGCAGCGACACCCAAGCCGCAGATACGCAGTATTTT. Encoded protein: CASSDTQAADTQYF.

This chain joins TRBV5-1 and TRBJ1-1, with TRBD1 matching over 7 bases. Germline-derived CDR1 and CDR2 are SGHRS and YFSETQ. After removal of 4 bases from V and 4 bases from J, the junction contained 4 bases not matched to a gene. There are 13 residues in the CDR3. CDR3 region: CASSVQGSTEAFF. The DNA of the CDR3 is TGCGCCAGCAGCGTACAGGGGTCCACTGAAGCTTTCTTT. The full variable domain, in which reference TRBV5-1 and TRBJ1-1 provide the parts outside the CDR3, is KAGVTQTPRYLIKTRGQQVTLSCSPISGHRSVSWYQQTPGQGLQFLFEYFSETQRNKGNFPGRFSGRQFSNSRSEMNVSTLELGDSALYLCASSVQGSTEAFFGQGTRLTVV.

This rearrangement joins TRBV7-8 to TRBJ2-7, with 7 bases fitting TRBD1. Germline trimming cut 7 bases from V and 3 bases from J; bases unmatched to any gene: 6. This CDR3 has 13 residues. The V gene's germline CDR1 is SGHVS and CDR2 FQNEAQ. The CDR3 region has the DNA TGTGCCAGCAACAGGGGCTTGGGCTACGAGCAGTACTTC. This gives the protein CASNRGLGYEQYF.

The chain links TRBV6-5 to TRBJ2-7, with 7 bases identical to TRBD2. The CDR3 has 14 residues. Germline V gene sequence: CDR1 MNHEY, CDR2 SVGAGI. V lost 8 bases to trimming and J lost 2 bases; unmatched junction nucleotides: 9. This CDR3 is CASRNSGGAYEQYF. CDR3 sequence (DNA): TGTGCCAGCCGCAACAGTGGGGGGGCCTACGAGCAGTACTTC.

This sequence joins TRBV6-5 and TRBJ1-2; no clear D. CDR3 length equals 14 residues. Germline CDR1 is MNHEY and CDR2 is SVGAGI. Deletions cut 10 bases from V and 5 bases from J, with 20 bases between. The CDR3 region is CATAFSVQQYGYTF. In nucleotides, the CDR3 is TGTGCCACCGCCTTCTCGGTACAGCAATATGGCTACACCTTC.

The rearrangement joins TRBV7-9 to TRBJ2-7; tentative D call: TRBD2 (5 bases). The germline V and J ends were trimmed by 5 bases and 2 bases, with 13 bases remaining between them. The CDR3 contains 14 residues. Germline lookup yields CDR1 SEHNR and CDR2 FQNEAQ (reference sequence). The CDR3 spells CASSRDINPYEQYF. CDR3 coding DNA: TGTGCCAGCAGCCGGGATATAAACCCCTACGAGCAGTACTTC.

This clone was counted once. This chain connects TRBV27 to TRBJ2-3; D unclear. The CDR3 spans 18 residues. Germline CDR1 MNHEY, CDR2 SMNVEV (reference sequence). The V and J ends lost 4 bases and 1 base respectively, with 21 bases between them. CDR3 in DNA: TGTGCCAGCAGTTCCTCCATCGGGTCCTTGACCCGCACAGATACGCAGTATTTT. As protein: CASSSSIGSLTRTDTQYF.

This clone was counted only a few times. V usage is TRBV5-1 and J usage is TRBJ1-1; D might be TRBD1 (5 bases). This CDR3 has 12 residues. Between the trimmed V and J ends, which lost 7 bases and 5 bases, there was a span of 12 bases. Germline CDR1 and CDR2: SGHRS and YFSETQ. Here the CDR3 DNA reads TGCGCCAGCGGGGGGGAAGGGACTGAAGCTTTCTTT. This encodes CASGGEGTEAFF.

This chain connects TRBV27 to TRBJ2-7; TRBD2 might be the D (5 bases). Trimming took off 3 bases at V and 7 bases at J, with 13 bases between the two ends. The CDR3 is made up of 13 amino acids. Germline CDR1 and CDR2: MNHEY and SMNVEV (reference sequence). CDR3 protein: CASSFGPRREQYF. As DNA, the CDR3 is TGTGCCAGCAGTTTTGGGCCACGGAGGGAGCAGTACTTC.

The CDR3 nucleotides are TGCAGCGTGGCGGGACAGGGGAGCTCCTACGAGCAGTACTTC. Amino acids: CSVAGQGSSYEQYF. The chain uses TRBV29-1 and TRBJ2-7; 10 bases match TRBD1. With 6 bases clipped from V and 0 bases from J, the junction kept 5 bases outside the gene matches. This CDR3 region has 14 residues. CDR1 and CDR2 (germline): SQVTM, ANQGSEA.

The chain uses TRBV6-1 and TRBJ2-3; 8 bases line up with TRBD2. Unmatched junction bases numbered 5, after V lost 6 bases and J lost 3 bases. CDR1 is MNHNS, CDR2 SASEGT, per germline. The CDR3 contains 14 residues. In DNA, the CDR3 is TGTGCCAGCAGATTTCAGCGGGAGACAGATACGCAGTATTTT. Its translation is CASRFQRETDTQYF.